This is a list of T cell receptor beta chains from one sample in a study of T cell changes during pregnancy in multiple sclerosis. The protocol was immunoSEQ multiplex PCR, while the TCRdb copy is restricted to in-frame clones and leaves out a portion. The sample contains approximately 41,000 clones, about nine tenths of which appear only once. The sample consisted of PBMCs (not recorded whether the cells were cultured). All receptors derive from a female donor with multiple sclerosis, enrolled in a pregnancy study. Both conserved end residues are part of each CDR3. The D gene is left open where the match is weak. The listing skips clone size in some rows; elsewhere it reads once, few, many or a size class.

TRBJ1-2 TRBV11-2 . few 13 CASSLGPDYGYTF TGTGCCAGCAGCTTAGGTCCAGACTATGGCTACACCTTC
TRBJ2-2 TRBV6-1 TRBD2 . 16 CASSERGGGDTGELFF TGTGCCAGCAGTGAACGGGGGGGCGGTGACACCGGGGAGCTGTTTTTT
TRBJ2-7 TRBV28 . . 14 CASRPLGVDYEQYF TGTGCCAGCAGACCTTTGGGGGTAGACTACGAGCAGTACTTC
TRBJ2-2 TRBV19 . . 15 CASSIIGENTGELFF TGTGCCAGTAGTATAATCGGGGAGAACACCGGGGAGCTGTTTTTT
TRBJ1-2 TRBV4-1 . once 16 CASSLVDSDSNYGYTF TGCGCCAGCAGCCTGGTGGACAGTGACTCTAACTATGGCTACACCTTC
TRBJ2-1 TRBV5-4 TRBD2 . 14 CASSPGLAGTEQFF TGTGCCAGCAGCCCGGGACTAGCGGGAACTGAGCAGTTCTTC
TRBJ2-7 TRBV28 . once 12 CASSSDRYEQYF TGTGCCAGCAGTTCGGACCGTTACGAGCAGTACTTC
TRBJ2-1 TRBV16 . . 16 CASSQSGGHSYNEQFF TGTGCCAGCAGCCAATCGGGGGGGCACTCCTACAATGAGCAGTTCTTC
TRBJ2-1 TRBV14 TRBD2 . 14 CASSPIAGAYEQFF TGTGCCAGCAGCCCTATAGCGGGAGCCTATGAGCAGTTCTTC
TRBJ1-2 TRBV30 TRBD1 . 15 CACPRDRPGMDGYTF TGTGCCTGTCCCCGGGACAGGCCCGGTATGGATGGCTACACCTTC
TRBJ2-3 TRBV10-1 . once 14 CASSGTGRTDTQYF TGCGCCAGCAGTGGAACGGGGCGCACAGATACGCAGTATTTT
TRBJ1-1 TRBV5-1 . once 13 CASSLGWGTEAFF TGCGCCAGCAGCTTGGGTTGGGGCACTGAAGCTTTCTTT
TRBJ2-1 TRBV5-1 TRBD2 . 14 CASSPGTSGLEQFF TGCGCCAGCAGCCCCGGGACTAGCGGTCTAGAGCAGTTCTTC
TRBJ1-1 TRBV19 . . 13 CATRFRGNTEAFF TGTGCCACCCGGTTCCGGGGGAACACTGAAGCTTTCTTT
TRBJ2-2 TRBV5-1 TRBD1 . 14 CATGETGFTGELFF TGCGCCACCGGAGAGACAGGGTTCACCGGGGAGCTGTTTTTT
TRBJ1-1 TRBV5-6 . . 15 CASSFQGSGITEAFF TGTGCCAGCAGCTTCCAAGGGTCGGGGATCACTGAAGCTTTCTTT
TRBJ2-7 TRBV27 TRBD1 . 13 CASTRTGSYEQYF TGTGCCAGCACCCGGACAGGCTCCTACGAGCAGTACTTC
TRBJ2-1 TRBV19 . . 18 CASSIVPAGSTLYNEQFF TGTGCCAGTAGTATTGTACCCGCCGGGAGCACCCTATACAATGAGCAGTTCTTC
TRBJ2-7 TRBV7-9 TRBD2 . 16 CASSRRTSGRGYEQYF TGTGCCAGCAGCAGGAGGACTAGCGGGAGGGGCTACGAGCAGTACTTC
TRBJ1-2 TRBV6-1 . . 16 CASSETLEGSPRGYTF TGTGCCAGCAGTGAAACCTTAGAGGGGAGTCCACGTGGCTACACCTTC
TRBJ2-3 TRBV5-4 . . 14 CASSLSGGADTQYF TGTGCCAGCAGCTTGTCGGGGGGCGCAGATACGCAGTATTTT
TRBJ1-2 TRBV5-6 . medium-sized 15 CASSLEGVSNEGYTF TGTGCCAGCAGCTTGGAGGGAGTCAGCAATGAGGGCTACACCTTC
TRBJ1-2 TRBV28 . . 16 CASSGGGYSRNYGYTF TGTGCCAGCAGTGGGGGCGGGTACTCTCGTAACTATGGCTACACCTTC
TRBJ2-7 TRBV2 . . 12 CASSGPSYEQYF TGTGCCAGCAGTGGTCCGAGTTACGAGCAGTACTTC
TRBJ1-1 TRBV28 . . 14 CASSPPGENTEAFF TGTGCCAGCAGTCCCCCAGGGGAGAACACTGAAGCTTTCTTT
TRBJ2-2 TRBV28 . . 13 CASRIAVTGELFF TGTGCCAGCAGGATAGCGGTCACCGGGGAGCTGTTTTTT
TRBJ1-1 TRBV4-1 . . 15 CASSQVGWGSTEAFF TGCGCCAGCAGCCAAGTTGGGTGGGGGAGCACTGAAGCTTTCTTT
TRBJ2-1 TRBV6-5 . . 12 CASRTEYNEQFF TGTGCCAGCAGGACTGAGTACAATGAGCAGTTCTTC
TRBJ1-1 TRBV29-1 . . 13 CSVEGQQNTEAFF TGCAGCGTTGAGGGCCAGCAGAACACTGAAGCTTTCTTT
TRBJ2-1 TRBV5-6 TRBD1 . 17 CASSLEGFRTGANEQFF TGTGCCAGCAGCTTGGAAGGATTCAGGACAGGGGCAAATGAGCAGTTCTTC
TRBJ1-3 TRBV5-1 . . 16 CASSPRLGISGNTIYF TGCGCCAGCAGCCCCCGTCTCGGAATCTCTGGAAACACCATATATTTT
TRBJ2-7 TRBV6-5 TRBD2 . 13 CASSRLADYEQYF TGTGCCAGCAGTAGGCTAGCGGACTACGAGCAGTACTTC
TRBJ1-1 TRBV5-1 TRBD1 . 16 CASSFGQGGLNTEAFF TGCGCCAGCAGCTTTGGACAGGGGGGCCTGAACACTGAAGCTTTCTTT
TRBJ1-5 TRBV4-2 . . 15 CASSQAVINNQPQHF TGTGCCAGCAGCCAGGCTGTCATTAACAATCAGCCCCAGCATTTT
TRBJ1-3 TRBV7-9 . . 15 CASSRDLRDGNTIYF TGTGCCAGCAGCCGCGACCTGAGAGACGGAAACACCATATATTTT
TRBJ1-5 TRBV6-1 TRBD1 . 15 CASSEYRGRRWPQHF TGTGCCAGCAGTGAATACAGGGGGCGGAGATGGCCCCAGCATTTT
TRBJ2-5 TRBV7-9 . . 15 CASSLQSGFTETQYF TGTGCCAGCAGCCTACAATCAGGGTTCACAGAGACCCAGTACTTC
TRBJ2-7 TRBV5-5 TRBD1 . 14 CASRTGTEPYEQYF TGTGCCAGCAGGACCGGGACAGAGCCCTACGAGCAGTACTTC
TRBJ2-1 TRBV4-1 . . 14 CTSSQVQGSWEQFF TGCACCAGCAGCCAAGTCCAGGGTTCTTGGGAGCAGTTCTTC
TRBJ1-2 TRBV6-1 . . 15 CASSEAVIQGYGYTF TGTGCCAGCAGTGAAGCCGTCATTCAGGGATATGGCTACACCTTC
TRBJ2-7 TRBV11-2 TRBD2 . 14 CASSLGGLATEQYF TGTGCCAGCAGCCTGGGCGGACTAGCGACCGAGCAGTACTTC
TRBJ1-3 TRBV7-9 . . 14 CACTRRDSGNTIYF TGTGCCTGTACCCGGAGGGACTCTGGAAACACCATATATTTT
TRBJ1-5 TRBV18 TRBD1 few 16 CASSPPYGQGGQPQHF TGTGCCAGCTCACCCCCTTACGGGCAGGGGGGTCAGCCCCAGCATTTT
TRBJ2-5 TRBV9 TRBD2 . 15 CASSATGGVQETQYF TGTGCCAGCAGCGCCACGGGGGGGGTTCAAGAGACCCAGTACTTC
TRBJ2-3 TRBV7-3 TRBD2 . 17 CASSSAGTSGFTDTQYF TGTGCCAGCAGCTCGGCCGGGACTAGCGGTTTTACAGATACGCAGTATTTT
TRBJ1-2 TRBV10-3 TRBD1 . 15 CAISLRTGLVYGYTF TGTGCCATCTCCCTGCGGACAGGGCTAGTCTATGGCTACACCTTC
TRBJ2-1 TRBV5-6 TRBD2 . 17 CASSLGLAGAIGNEQFF TGTGCCAGCAGCCTGGGACTAGCGGGAGCTATTGGGAATGAGCAGTTCTTC
TRBJ1-1 TRBV11-1 . . 13 CASNLQENTEAFF TGTGCCAGCAACCTACAGGAGAACACTGAAGCTTTCTTT
TRBJ1-1 TRBV5-1 . . 15 CASSLSGVGRDEAFF TGCGCCAGCAGCTTGTCCGGCGTGGGCAGGGATGAAGCTTTCTTT
TRBJ2-7 TRBV7-9 TRBD2 . 15 CASSLRTSGRHEQYF TGTGCCAGCAGCTTAAGAACTAGCGGGAGGCACGAGCAGTACTTC
TRBJ1-1 TRBV14 . . 13 CASSLDSYFQAFF TGTGCCAGCAGCCTGGACAGTTATTTTCAAGCTTTCTTT
TRBJ2-3 TRBV5-4 . . 15 CASSLDFLSTDTQYF TGTGCCAGCAGCCTGGACTTCCTTAGCACAGATACGCAGTATTTT
TRBJ2-1 TRBV5-4 TRBD1 . 16 CASSLGTRTGSNEQFF TGTGCCAGCAGCTTGGGTACTAGGACAGGGTCAAATGAGCAGTTCTTC
TRBJ2-5 TRBV5-1 TRBD1 . 16 CASSLASQGYQETQYF TGCGCCAGCAGCTTGGCCTCACAGGGGTACCAAGAGACCCAGTACTTC